Presented here are 13 T cell receptor beta chains from one specimen sequenced in a study of cytomegalovirus exposure and HLA in healthy donors. PCR used 60 Vbeta primers and 13 Jbeta primers. Assay: immunoSEQ multiplex PCR; the TCRdb copy retains only in-frame clones and omits some. Here the sample spans about 160,000 clones, 79% being singletons. The sequenced sample consisted of PBMCs. These receptors all come from a man aged 40-49 years in good health and CMV-seronegative.

The rearrangement links TRBV4-3 to TRBJ1-4; possible D gene TRBD1, 6 bases. The CDR3 contains 14 residues. V was shortened by 8 bases and J by 7 bases, with 17 bases between the two germline ends. Germline V lookup: CDR1 LGHNA, CDR2 YSLEER. The CDR3 reads CASGLIGGGEKLFF. The CDR3 coding sequence is TGCGCCAGCGGCCTAATTGGGGGCGGTGAAAAACTGTTTTTT.

Notes on this clone: An end of the junction differs from the germline gene, which may be a read error. This sequence joins TRBV27 and TRBJ2-4, with TRBD1 identical over 9 bases. Germline V gene sequence: CDR1 MNHEY, CDR2 SMNVEV (reference sequence). This CDR3 has 18 residues. The CDR3 nucleotides are TGTGCCAGCAGTGTCCGGGACAGGGCGTGGGTAGCCAAAAACAGTCAGTACTTC. Residues: CASSVRDRAWVAKNSQYF.

The chain couples TRBV19 to TRBJ2-7; perhaps TRBD2 as D (5 bases). CDR3 length: 15 residues. Germline V gene lookup returns CDR1 LNHDA and CDR2 SQIVND (reference sequence). Trimming left V 10 bases short and J 3 bases short, with 22 bases between. The CDR3 nucleotides are TGTGCCATTTACCCACGCGGCGGAGGAGTCTACGAGCAGTACTTC. This sequence encodes CAIYPRGGGVYEQYF.

This chain joins TRBV7-8 and TRBJ2-2; 10 bases map to TRBD1. This CDR3 spans 15 amino acids. Germline CDR1 is SGHVS and CDR2 is FQNEAQ. J was trimmed by 6 bases and V by 5 bases; bases with no gene match: 6. CDR3 loop: CASSPRDRGAGELFF. The CDR3 nucleotides are TGTGCCAGCAGCCCCCGGGACAGGGGAGCCGGGGAGCTGTTTTTT.

CDR3 region: CAWRTSGYEQYF. CDR3 nucleotide sequence: TGTGCCTGGCGGACTAGCGGCTACGAGCAGTACTTC. J is TRBJ2-7 and V is TRBV30; 10 positions agree with TRBD2. V trimming: 5 bases; J trimming: 3 bases; junction bases outside the gene matches: 1. The germline V gene encodes CDR1 GTSNPN and CDR2 SVGIG (reference sequence). The CDR3 contains 12 residues.

This clone was observed a handful of times. The V call is TRBV6-5, the J call TRBJ2-2; D is uncertain. The CDR3 runs 16 residues. Trimming removed 4 bases from V and 0 bases from J, with 12 bases in between. Germline loops: CDR1 MNHEY, CDR2 SVGAGI. The CDR3 loop reads CASSLLRPANTGELFF. The CDR3 nucleotides are TGTGCCAGCAGTTTACTCAGGCCCGCGAACACCGGGGAGCTGTTTTTT.

The chain recombines TRBV28 with TRBJ1-4; 7 nucleotides match TRBD1. This CDR3 spans 16 amino acids. CDR1 MDHEN and CDR2 SYDVKM come from the germline V gene. V gave up 5 bases and J gave up 5 bases; unmatched junction bases: 11. DNA of the CDR3: TGTGCCAGCAGTCCCACCCTGACAGGGAGAAATGAAAAACTGTTTTTT. Translating it yields CASSPTLTGRNEKLFF.

This clone was counted a few times. This rearrangement joins TRBV7-9 to TRBJ1-4; D not certain. The germline V and J ends were trimmed by 2 bases and 0 bases, with 13 bases remaining between them. Per the germline V gene, CDR1 is SEHNR and CDR2 is FQNEAQ (reference sequence). The CDR3 length is 17 residues. The CDR3 region is CASSLLALRPTNEKLFF. The CDR3 coding sequence is TGTGCCAGCAGCTTATTGGCCCTGAGGCCAACTAATGAAAAACTGTTTTTT.

V is TRBV6-1 and J is TRBJ1-1, with D perhaps TRBD1 (5 bases). Trimming pared 2 bases from V and 5 bases from J, leaving 12 bases between. This CDR3 comprises 14 residues. Germline assignment: CDR1 MNHNS and CDR2 SASEGT. The CDR3 is CASSEFIRGTEAFF. CDR3 coding DNA: TGTGCCAGCAGTGAATTTATAAGGGGAACTGAAGCTTTCTTT.

The chain joins TRBV4-2 to TRBJ2-2; 7 bases agree with TRBD1. From germline, CDR1 is LGHNA and CDR2 YNFKEQ. The CDR3 loop spans 16 amino acids. The trim removed 0 bases at V and 6 bases at J, leaving 7 bases unmatched. The CDR3 reads CASSQENRGLAGELFF. In nucleotides, the CDR3 is TGTGCCAGCAGCCAAGAAAACAGGGGATTGGCCGGGGAGCTGTTTTTT.

The chain combines TRBV7-9 with TRBJ1-5; D is unresolved. CDR1 is SEHNR and CDR2 is FQNEAQ in the germline V gene (reference sequence). CDR3 length: 14 amino acids. V was pared by 6 bases and J by 6 bases, with 15 bases between. The DNA of the CDR3 is TGTGCCAGCAGTTTGGGCCCCCTCAGTCAGCCCCAGCATTTT. The encoded protein is CASSLGPLSQPQHF.

The J gene is TRBJ2-5, the V gene TRBV27, with a weak D call TRBD2 (6 bases). The CDR3 extends over 13 amino acids. The V and J ends lost 6 bases and 3 bases respectively, with 11 bases between them. Germline loops: CDR1 MNHEY, CDR2 SMNVEV (reference sequence). CDR3 amino acids: CASSRPGEETQYF. CDR3 sequence (DNA): TGTGCCAGCAGCCGACCGGGAGAAGAGACCCAGTACTTC.

This clone was detected only once. The chain links TRBV13 to TRBJ1-1, with D perhaps TRBD1 (5 bases). CDR1 PRHDT and CDR2 FYEKMQ come from the germline V gene (reference sequence). V gave up 1 base and J gave up 0 bases, with 9 bases separating them. The CDR3 spans 15 residues. CDR3 nucleotide sequence: TGTGCCAGCAGCTTAGCGGGGGAGATGAACACTGAAGCTTTCTTT. Amino acids: CASSLAGEMNTEAFF. Filled out from reference TRBV13 and TRBJ1-1, the complete variable domain reads AAGVIQSPRHLIKEKRETATLKCYPIPRHDTVYWYQQGPGQDPQFLISFYEKMQSDKGSIPDRFSAQQFSDYHSELNMSSLELGDSALYFCASSLAGEMNTEAFFGQGTRLTVV.